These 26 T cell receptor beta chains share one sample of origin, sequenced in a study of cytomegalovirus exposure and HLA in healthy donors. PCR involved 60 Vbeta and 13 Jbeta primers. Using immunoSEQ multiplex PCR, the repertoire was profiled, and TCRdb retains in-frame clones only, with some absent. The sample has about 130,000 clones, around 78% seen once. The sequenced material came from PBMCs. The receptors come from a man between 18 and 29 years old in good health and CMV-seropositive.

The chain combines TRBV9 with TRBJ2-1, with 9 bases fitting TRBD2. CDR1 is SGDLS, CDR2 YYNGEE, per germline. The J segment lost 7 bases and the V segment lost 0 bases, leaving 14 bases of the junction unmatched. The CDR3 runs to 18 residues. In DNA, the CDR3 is TGTGCCAGCAGCGTAGCTGGGGACGGCGGGGGGGCCTGGAATGAGCAGTTCTTC. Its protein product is CASSVAGDGGGAWNEQFF.

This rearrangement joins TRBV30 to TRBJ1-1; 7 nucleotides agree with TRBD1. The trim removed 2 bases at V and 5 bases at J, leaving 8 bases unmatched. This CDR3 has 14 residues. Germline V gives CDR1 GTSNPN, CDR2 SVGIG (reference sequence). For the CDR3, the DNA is TGTGCCTGGAGTTCCTACAGGGGATGGACTGAAGCTTTCTTT. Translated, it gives CAWSSYRGWTEAFF.

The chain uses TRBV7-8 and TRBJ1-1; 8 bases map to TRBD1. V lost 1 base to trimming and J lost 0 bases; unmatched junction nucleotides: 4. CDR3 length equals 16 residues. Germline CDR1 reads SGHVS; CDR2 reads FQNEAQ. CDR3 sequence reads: CASSLGSQGVNTEAFF. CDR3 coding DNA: TGTGCCAGCAGCTTAGGTTCACAGGGGGTGAACACTGAAGCTTTCTTT.

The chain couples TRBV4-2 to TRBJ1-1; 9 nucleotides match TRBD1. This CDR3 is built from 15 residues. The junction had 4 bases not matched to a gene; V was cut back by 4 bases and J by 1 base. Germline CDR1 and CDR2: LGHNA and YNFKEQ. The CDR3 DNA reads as TGTGCCAGCAGCCCTAGGACAGGGGAGAACACTGAAGCTTTCTTT. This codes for CASSPRTGENTEAFF.

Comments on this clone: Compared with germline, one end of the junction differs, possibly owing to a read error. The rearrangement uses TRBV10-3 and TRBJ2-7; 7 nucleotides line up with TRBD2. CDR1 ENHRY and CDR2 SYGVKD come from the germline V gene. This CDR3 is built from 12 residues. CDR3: CASGLGGYEQHF. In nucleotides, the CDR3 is TGTGCCAGCGGGTTGGGAGGGTATGAGCAGCACTTC.

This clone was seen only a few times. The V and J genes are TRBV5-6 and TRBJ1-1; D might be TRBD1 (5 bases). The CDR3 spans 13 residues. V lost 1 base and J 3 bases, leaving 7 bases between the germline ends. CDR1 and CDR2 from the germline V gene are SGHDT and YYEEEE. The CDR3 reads CASSLWGDTEAFF. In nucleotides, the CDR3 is TGTGCCAGCAGCTTGTGGGGGGACACTGAAGCTTTCTTT.

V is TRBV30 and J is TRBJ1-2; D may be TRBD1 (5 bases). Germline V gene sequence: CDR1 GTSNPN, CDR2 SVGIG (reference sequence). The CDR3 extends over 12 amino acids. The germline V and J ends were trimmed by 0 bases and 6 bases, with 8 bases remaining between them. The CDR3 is CAWSVGGDGYTF. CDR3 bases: TGTGCCTGGAGTGTCGGGGGGGATGGCTACACCTTC.

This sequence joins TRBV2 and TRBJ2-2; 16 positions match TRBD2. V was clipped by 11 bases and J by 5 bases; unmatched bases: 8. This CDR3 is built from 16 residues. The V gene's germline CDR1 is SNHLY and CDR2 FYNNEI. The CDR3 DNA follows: TGTGCCGGGGGACTAGCGGGGGGGACGTGGACCGGGGAGCTGTTTTTT. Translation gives CAGGLAGGTWTGELFF.

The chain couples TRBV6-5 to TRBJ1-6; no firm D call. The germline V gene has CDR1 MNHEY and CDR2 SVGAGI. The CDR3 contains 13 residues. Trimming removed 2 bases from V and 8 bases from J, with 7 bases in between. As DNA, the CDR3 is TGTGCCAGCAGTTACAGGGAGTATTCACCCCTCCACTTT. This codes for CASSYREYSPLHF.

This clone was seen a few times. The DNA of the CDR3 is TGTGCCAGCAGCCATACTGTGGGGCTGGGTCTGGAAGCTTTCTTT. Translation: CASSHTVGLGLEAFF. The rearrangement uses TRBV6-5 and TRBJ1-1, with TRBD1 as a possible D gene (5 bases). CDR3 length: 15 amino acids. Trimming removed 6 bases from V and 8 bases from J, with 22 bases in between. CDR1 MNHEY and CDR2 SVGAGI come from the germline V gene.

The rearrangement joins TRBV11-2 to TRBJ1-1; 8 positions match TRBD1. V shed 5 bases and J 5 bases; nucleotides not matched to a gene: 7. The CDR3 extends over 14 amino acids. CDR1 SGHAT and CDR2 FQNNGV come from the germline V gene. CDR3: CASSVVQGATEAFF. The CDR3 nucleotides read TGTGCCAGCAGCGTGGTTCAGGGGGCTACTGAAGCTTTCTTT.

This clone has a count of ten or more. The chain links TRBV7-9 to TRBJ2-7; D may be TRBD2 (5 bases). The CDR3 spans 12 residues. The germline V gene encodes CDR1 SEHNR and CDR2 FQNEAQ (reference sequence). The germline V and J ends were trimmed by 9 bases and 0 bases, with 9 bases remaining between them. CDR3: CASNGGSYEQYF. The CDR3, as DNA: TGTGCCAGTAACGGAGGCTCCTACGAGCAGTACTTC.

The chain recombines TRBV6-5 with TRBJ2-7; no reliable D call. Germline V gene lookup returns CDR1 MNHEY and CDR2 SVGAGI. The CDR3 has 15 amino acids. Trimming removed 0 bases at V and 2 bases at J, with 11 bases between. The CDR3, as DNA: TGTGCCAGCAGTTACTCTAGGTCAGGTACCTACGAGCAGTACTTC. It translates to CASSYSRSGTYEQYF.

The CDR3, as DNA: TGTGCCAGCAGCTTGGGACTGGGTCACGGGACAGATACGCAGTATTTT. It specifies CASSLGLGHGTDTQYF. V gene TRBV7-3 combines with J gene TRBJ2-3; D might be TRBD2 (6 bases). This CDR3 contains 16 residues. From germline, CDR1 is SGHTA and CDR2 FQGTGA. V lost 3 bases to trimming and J lost 3 bases, with 16 bases between them.

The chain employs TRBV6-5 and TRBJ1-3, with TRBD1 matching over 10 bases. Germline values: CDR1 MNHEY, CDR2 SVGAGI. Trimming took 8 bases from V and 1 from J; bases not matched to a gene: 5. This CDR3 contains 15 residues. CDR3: CASGDRGRSGNTIYF. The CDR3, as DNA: TGTGCCAGCGGCGACAGGGGGCGATCTGGAAACACCATATATTTT.

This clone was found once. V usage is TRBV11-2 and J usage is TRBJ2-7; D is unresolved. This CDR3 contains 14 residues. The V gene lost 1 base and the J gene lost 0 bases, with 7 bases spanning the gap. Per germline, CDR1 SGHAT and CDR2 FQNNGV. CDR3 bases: TGTGCCAGCAGCTTAGTGGCTAGCTCCTACGAGCAGTACTTC. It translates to CASSLVASSYEQYF. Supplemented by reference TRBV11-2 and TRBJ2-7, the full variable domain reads EAGVAQSPRYKIIEKRQSVAFWCNPISGHATLYWYQQILGQGPKLLIQFQNNGVVDDSQLPKDRFSAERLKGVDSTLKIQPAKLEDSAVYLCASSLVASSYEQYFGPGTRLTVT.

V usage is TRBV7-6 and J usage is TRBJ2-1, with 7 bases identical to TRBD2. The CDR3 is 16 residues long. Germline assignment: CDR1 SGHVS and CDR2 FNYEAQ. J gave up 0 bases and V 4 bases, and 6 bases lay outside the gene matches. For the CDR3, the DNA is TGTGCCAGCAGCTCGACTAGCCTGAGCTCCTACAATGAGCAGTTCTTC. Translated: CASSSTSLSSYNEQFF.

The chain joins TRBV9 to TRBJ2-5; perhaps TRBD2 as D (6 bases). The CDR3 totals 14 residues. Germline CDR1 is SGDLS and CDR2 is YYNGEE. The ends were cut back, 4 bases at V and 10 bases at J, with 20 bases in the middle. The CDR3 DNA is TGTGCCAGCAGCCCGGACCCTCTGGGAGGCGGCCAGTACTTC. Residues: CASSPDPLGGGQYF.

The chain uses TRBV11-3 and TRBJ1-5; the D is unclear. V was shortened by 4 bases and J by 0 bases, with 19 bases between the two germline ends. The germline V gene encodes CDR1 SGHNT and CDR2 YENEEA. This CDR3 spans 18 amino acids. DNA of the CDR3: TGTGCCAGCAGCTCGATCCGACTAGCGGCGTATAGCAATCAGCCCCAGCATTTT. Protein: CASSSIRLAAYSNQPQHF. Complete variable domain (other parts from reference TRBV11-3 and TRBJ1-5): EAGVVQSPRYKIIEKKQPVAFWCNPISGHNTLYWYLQNLGQGPELLIRYENEEAVDDSQLPKDRFSAERLKGVDSTLKIQPAELGDSAVYLCASSSIRLAAYSNQPQHFGDGTRLSIL.

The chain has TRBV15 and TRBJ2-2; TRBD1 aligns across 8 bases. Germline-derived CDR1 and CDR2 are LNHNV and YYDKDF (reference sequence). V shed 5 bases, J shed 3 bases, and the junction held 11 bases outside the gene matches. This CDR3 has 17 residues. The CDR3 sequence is CATSRMAQGADTGELFF. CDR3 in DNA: TGTGCCACCAGCCGAATGGCTCAGGGGGCGGACACCGGGGAGCTGTTTTTT.

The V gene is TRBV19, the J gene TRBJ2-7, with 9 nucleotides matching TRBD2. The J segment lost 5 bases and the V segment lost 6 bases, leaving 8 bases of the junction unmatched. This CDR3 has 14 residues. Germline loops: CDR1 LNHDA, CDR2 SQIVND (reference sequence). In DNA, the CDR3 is TGTGCCAGTAGGCTCGGCGGGGGGGCCCACGAGCAGTACTTC. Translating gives CASRLGGGAHEQYF.

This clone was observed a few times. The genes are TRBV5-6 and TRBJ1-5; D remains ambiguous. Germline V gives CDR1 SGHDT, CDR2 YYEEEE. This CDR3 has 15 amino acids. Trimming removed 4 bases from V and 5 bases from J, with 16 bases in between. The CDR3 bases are TGTGCCAGCAGCCTTGGGTTGTCCGGGGATCAGCCCCAGCATTTT. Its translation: CASSLGLSGDQPQHF. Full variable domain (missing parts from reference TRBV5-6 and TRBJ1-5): DAGVTQSPTHLIKTRGQQVTLRCSPKSGHDTVSWYQQALGQGPQFIFQYYEEEERQRGNFPDRFSGHQFPNYSSELNVNALLLGDSALYLCASSLGLSGDQPQHFGDGTRLSIL.

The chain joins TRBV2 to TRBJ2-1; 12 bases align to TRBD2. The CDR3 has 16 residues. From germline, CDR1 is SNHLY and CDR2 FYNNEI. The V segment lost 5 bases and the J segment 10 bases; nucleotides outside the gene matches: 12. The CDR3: CASSLSSGGAAAEQFF. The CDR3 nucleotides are TGTGCCAGCAGTCTCTCTAGCGGGGGGGCCGCGGCGGAGCAGTTCTTC.

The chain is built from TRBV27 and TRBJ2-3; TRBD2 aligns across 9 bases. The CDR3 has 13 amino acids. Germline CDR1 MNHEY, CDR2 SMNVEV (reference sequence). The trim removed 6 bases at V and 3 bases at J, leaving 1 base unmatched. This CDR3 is CASSLAGTDTQYF. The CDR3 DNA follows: TGTGCCAGCAGCCTAGCGGGGACAGATACGCAGTATTTT.

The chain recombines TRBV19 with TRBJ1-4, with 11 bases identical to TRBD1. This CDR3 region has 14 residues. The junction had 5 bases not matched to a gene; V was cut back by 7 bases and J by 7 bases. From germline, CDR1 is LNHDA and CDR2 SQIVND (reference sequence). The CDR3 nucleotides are TGTGCCAGTAACGGACAGGGGGCTTTTGAAAAACTGTTTTTT. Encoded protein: CASNGQGAFEKLFF.

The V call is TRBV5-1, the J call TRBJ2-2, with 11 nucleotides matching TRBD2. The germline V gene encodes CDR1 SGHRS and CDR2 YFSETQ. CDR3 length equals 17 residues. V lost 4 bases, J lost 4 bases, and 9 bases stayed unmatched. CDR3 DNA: TGCGCCAGCAGCCTATTAGCGGGGGGGCCTTCCACCGGGGAGCTGTTTTTT. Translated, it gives CASSLLAGGPSTGELFF.